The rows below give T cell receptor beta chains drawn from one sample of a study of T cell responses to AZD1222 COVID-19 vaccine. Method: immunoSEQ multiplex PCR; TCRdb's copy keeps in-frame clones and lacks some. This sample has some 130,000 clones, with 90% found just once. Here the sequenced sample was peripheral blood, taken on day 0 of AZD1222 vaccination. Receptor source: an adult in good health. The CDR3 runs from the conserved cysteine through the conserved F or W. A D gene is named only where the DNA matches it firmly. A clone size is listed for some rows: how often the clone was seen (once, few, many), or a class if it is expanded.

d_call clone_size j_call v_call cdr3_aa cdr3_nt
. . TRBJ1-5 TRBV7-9 CASSLGQGNQPQHF TGTGCCAGCAGCTTAGGACAGGGCAATCAGCCCCAGCATTTT
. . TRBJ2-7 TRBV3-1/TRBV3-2 CASSQGDRFHEQYF TGTGCCAGCAGCCAAGGAGACAGGTTCCACGAGCAGTACTTC
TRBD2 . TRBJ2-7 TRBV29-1 CSAGTSGGTPNEQYF TGCAGCGCCGGGACTAGCGGGGGTACTCCTAACGAGCAGTACTTC
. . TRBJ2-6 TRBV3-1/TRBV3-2 CASSLGYSGANVLTF TGTGCCAGCAGCCTCGGATACTCTGGGGCCAACGTCCTGACTTTC
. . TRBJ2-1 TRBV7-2 CASSLGYGLFF TGTGCCAGCAGCTTAGGATACGGGTTGTTCTTC
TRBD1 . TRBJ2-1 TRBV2 CASRGDRGNEQFF TGTGCCAGCAGGGGGGACAGGGGGAATGAGCAGTTCTTC
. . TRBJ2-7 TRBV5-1 CASSSGPPYEQYF TGCGCCAGCAGCTCCGGGCCGCCCTACGAGCAGTACTTC
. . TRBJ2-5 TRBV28 CAGSGVGETQYF TGTGCCGGTTCCGGGGTCGGGGAGACCCAGTACTTC
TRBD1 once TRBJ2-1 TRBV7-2 CASSLRQGNEQFF TGTGCCAGCAGCTTAAGACAGGGCAATGAGCAGTTCTTC
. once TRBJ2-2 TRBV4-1 CASSQDGLNTGELFF TGCGCCAGCAGCCAGGACGGATTGAACACCGGGGAGCTGTTTTTT
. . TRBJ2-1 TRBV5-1 CASRQERRRLDNEQFF TGCGCCAGCAGGCAAGAACGGAGGCGACTTGACAATGAGCAGTTCTTC
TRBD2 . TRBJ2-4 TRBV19 CASSISGFKNIQYF TGTGCCAGTAGTATTAGCGGGTTCAAAAACATTCAGTACTTC
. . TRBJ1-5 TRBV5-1 CASSLSGGQPQHF TGCGCCAGCAGCTTGTCGGGGGGCCAGCCCCAGCATTTT
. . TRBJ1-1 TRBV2 CASTTSNTEAFF TGTGCCAGCACCACATCTAACACTGAAGCTTTCTTT
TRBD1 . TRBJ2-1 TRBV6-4 CASSPEDRGGNEQFF TGTGCCAGCAGCCCGGAGGACAGGGGTGGAAATGAGCAGTTCTTC
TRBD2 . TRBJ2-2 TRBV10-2 CASRPGGLYGELFF TGCGCCAGCAGACCGGGGGGGCTTTACGGGGAGCTGTTTTTT
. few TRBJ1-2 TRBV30 CAWSVRSLYGYTF TGTGCCTGGAGTGTACGCAGCCTCTATGGCTACACCTTC
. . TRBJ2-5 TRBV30 CAWSPLETQYF TGTGCCTGGAGTCCCCTCGAGACCCAGTACTTC
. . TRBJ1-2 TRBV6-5 CATLRLGSNYGYTF TGTGCCACCCTACGGTTAGGCTCTAACTATGGCTACACCTTC
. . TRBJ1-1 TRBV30 CAWMVNTEAFF TGTGCCTGGATGGTGAACACTGAAGCTTTCTTT
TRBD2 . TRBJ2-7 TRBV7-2 CASSSIAGPGEQYF TGTGCCAGCAGTTCCATAGCGGGCCCGGGCGAGCAGTACTTC
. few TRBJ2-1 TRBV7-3 CASSFATTHAYNEQFF TGTGCCAGCAGCTTCGCGACCACGCACGCCTACAATGAGCAGTTCTTC
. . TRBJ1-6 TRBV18 CASSPRDMDNSPLHF TGTGCCAGCTCACCAAGGGACATGGATAATTCACCCCTCCACTTT
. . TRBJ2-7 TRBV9 CASSPFIRGPNEQYF TGTGCCAGCAGCCCTTTTATACGGGGTCCCAACGAGCAGTACTTC
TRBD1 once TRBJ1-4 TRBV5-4 CASSRGTGGEKLFF TGTGCCAGCAGCCGCGGGACAGGGGGTGAAAAACTGTTTTTT
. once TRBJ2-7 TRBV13 CASSLGYEQYF TGTGCCAGCAGCCTAGGCTACGAGCAGTACTTC